The following is a T cell receptor (beta chain) sequence with its context. At least ten counts were recorded for this clonotype. It lacks a known antigen. Base qualities are missing; no much larger clone stands one base away. Amplification of TCR beta CDR3 regions was carried out from RNA transcripts. A first-round RT-PCR of the TCR CDR3 used the HTBI primer set with the Qiagen OneStep RT-PCR kit. Libraries were constructed in a second round of multiplex PCR, after which size selection and purification were carried out. The libraries were sequenced on an Illumina HiSeq2000 using paired-end 100 bp reads. The study's own analysis went as follows. SOAPnuke was used to process the raw data, with reads discarded if the reads contained adapters or uncalled bases, had a mean Phred below 15, or lacked an exact constant-primer or identifier match. High-quality paired reads were merged with COPE v1.2.5, and unique nucleotide sequences were defined as clonotypes. Clonotypes were aligned to IMGT TRBV, TRBD and TRBJ reference segments using MiTCR v1.1. The analysis included only V-J combinations with a frequency above 0.0001, which together covered around 99% of the repertoires. A TCS score was defined as the ratio of F50 (clonal expansion) to E x V (chaos), with BLOSUM62-based TCRdist applied between CDR3 peptides within each V-J. Welch's t-statistics and random forest reduced 450 to 600 V-J features to roughly 13, which were used in a naive Bayes classifier (R e1071). TCRdb reworked the public reads: Q25 trimming with fastp, MiXCR clone assembly, productive beta chains retained. Each entry merges the rows of one CDR3 protein and shows their most common DNA and genes. Here the V and J calls rest on TCRdb's processing, not on the authors' analysis. This sample holds about 400,000 distinct CDR3 sequences; around 15% were observed only once. The ten largest clones represent roughly a fifth of the sample.

These data belong to a study of T cells in Graves' hyperthyroidism and ophthalmopathy (dated by TCRdb to about 2019). Study-wide context: Peripheral blood samples were taken at initial diagnosis, before any treatment was given. To identify distinguishing TCR V-J signatures, a discovery cohort of around 100 patients was used, comprising under 45 with Graves' ophthalmopathy and about 59 with stable Graves' hyperthyroidism. Prospective prediction of ophthalmopathy was tested in an independent validation cohort of under 20 hyperthyroidism patients and some 17 patients who later progressed to ophthalmopathy. For training and testing, the 100 or so patients in the discovery cohort were randomly divided in a 7:3 ratio. In several Graves' hyperthyroidism patients, the study also compared T-cell repertoires from thyroid tissue with T-cell repertoires from blood. Following sampling, methimazole starting at 30 mg daily was given to hyperthyroidism patients, and high-dose intravenous methylprednisolone was given to ophthalmopathy patients. The paper describes TCR Vbeta CDR3 sequencing of 130 to 150 peripheral blood samples, made up of 43 ophthalmopathy patients, 70 to 75 hyperthyroidism patients and about 17 progressor patients. General study outcomes and caveats: No statistical method was used to set the sample size in advance, and investigators knew the group allocation. Blood samples also contained most of the expanded thyroid clonotypes (frequency above 0.001), which suggests that blood repertoires may reflect thyroid immune responses. In validation, progression to ophthalmopathy was predicted by the model with around 71% sensitivity and about 72% specificity, a median of about 6.4 months before onset. In cross-validation, a model built on a 13 V-J signature told ophthalmopathy apart from stable hyperthyroidism with approximately 90% sensitivity and approximately 81% specificity, and in testing the same model reached 80%/75%.

Trimmed from V: 4 bases; trimmed from J: 4 bases; junction bases lacking a gene match: 5. The CDR3 holds 15 amino acids from the cysteine to the phenylalanine. Just CDR3 DNA is preserved here, 45 bases in frame from base 1. The CDR1 and CDR2 encoded by the germline V gene (reference sequence) are MNHEY and SMNVEV. Moderately to severely active disease, a Clinical Activity Score of at least 3, a NOSPECS grade of at least 4, and a duration under 3 months were present in ophthalmopathy patients. Patients with uncontrolled infections, other autoimmune diseases, pregnancy or lactation were excluded. Clinical symptoms, serum thyroxine and TRAb, thyroid ultrasound, and orbital computed tomography formed the basis for the diagnoses. Ficoll-Paque density gradient centrifugation was used to isolate PBMCs from 9.5 to 10 ml of fresh peripheral blood. Trizol reagent was used to extract total RNA, and RNA quality was then checked on an Agilent 2100 Bioanalyzer.

The receptor comes from a woman in her twenties or thirties with Graves' ophthalmopathy. Specimen: blood. The receptor chain draws on TRBV27 and TRBJ2-3; 10 central nucleotides agree with TRBD2. The bases read TGTGCCAGCAGTTCGCCTAGCGGGGGTCCAGATACGCAGTATTTT. Translated, this is CASSSPSGGPDTQYF.